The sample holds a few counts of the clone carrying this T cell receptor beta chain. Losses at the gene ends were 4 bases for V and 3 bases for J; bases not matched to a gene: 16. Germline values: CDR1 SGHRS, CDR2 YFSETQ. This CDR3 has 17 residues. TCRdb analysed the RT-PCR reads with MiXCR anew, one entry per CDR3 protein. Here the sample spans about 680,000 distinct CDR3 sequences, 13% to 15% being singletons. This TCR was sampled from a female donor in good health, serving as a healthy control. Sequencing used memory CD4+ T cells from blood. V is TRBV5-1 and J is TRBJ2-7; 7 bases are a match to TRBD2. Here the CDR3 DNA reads TGCGCCAGCAGCCGGGGGGACCCATTTGCCCAAGGCTACGAGCAGTACTTC. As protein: CASSRGDPFAQGYEQYF. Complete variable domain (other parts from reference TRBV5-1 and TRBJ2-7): KAGVTQTPRYLIKTRGQQVTLSCSPISGHRSVSWYQQTPGQGLQFLFEYFSETQRNKGNFPGRFSGRQFSNSRSEMNVSTLELGDSALYLCASSRGDPFAQGYEQYFGPGTRLTVT.